Below, 16 T cell receptor beta chains from the same sample are listed, as sequenced in a study of T cell clonotyping in hematopoietic cell transplantation. As to time point: recipient sample about 28 days before transplant, after cytoreduction. Using immunoSEQ multiplex PCR, the repertoire was profiled, and TCRdb retains in-frame clones only, with some absent. This sample has 35,000 to 50,000 clones, with 85% found just once. The starting material was peripheral blood mononuclear cells, obtained before stem cell transplant. The receptor set was obtained from a man in his 60s with acute myeloid leukemia. Some clones in this sample may be carry-over from other donors' samples.

This clone was seen a few times. The CDR3 spells CATGGGTTWPQHF. For the CDR3, the DNA is TGTGCCACCGGGGGGGGGACCACTTGGCCCCAGCATTTT. The rearrangement links TRBV2 to TRBJ1-5, with D possibly matching TRBD1 (5 bases). Trimming cost V 10 bases and J 9 bases, with 19 bases left between them. The germline V gene encodes CDR1 SNHLY and CDR2 FYNNEI. CDR3 length: 13 amino acids.

The chain joins TRBV5-1 to TRBJ2-2, with 7 nucleotides matching TRBD1. Germline lookup yields CDR1 SGHRS and CDR2 YFSETQ. The ends lost 0 bases at V and 6 bases at J; junction bases unmatched: 11. The length of the CDR3 is 17 residues. CDR3 protein: CASSLVGQGVTAGELFF. The CDR3 DNA reads as TGCGCCAGCAGCTTGGTTGGCCAGGGGGTTACGGCCGGGGAGCTGTTTTTT.

J is TRBJ1-3 and V is TRBV7-9, with D hard to call. The CDR3 has 14 residues. V was clipped by 1 base and J by 4 bases, with 8 bases between them. Germline CDR1 reads SEHNR; CDR2 reads FQNEAQ (reference sequence). This CDR3 is CASSLGVGGNTIYF. The CDR3 DNA sequence: TGTGCCAGCAGCTTAGGAGTGGGCGGAAACACCATATATTTT.

This chain joins TRBV2 and TRBJ1-5; the D is unclear. V shed 10 bases and J shed 7 bases, with 17 bases lying between them. Germline CDR1 and CDR2: SNHLY and FYNNEI. This CDR3 spans 13 amino acids. The CDR3 DNA reads as TGTGCCACCAAAAGGCTGTATAACCAGCCCCAGCATTTT. Its translation is CATKRLYNQPQHF.

The V call is TRBV5-1, the J call TRBJ2-2; 7 bases are a match to TRBD1. This CDR3 is 14 amino acids long. Germline V CDR1 and CDR2: SGHRS, YFSETQ. The ends lost 7 bases at V and 0 bases at J; junction bases unmatched: 3. CDR3 protein: CASGQAPNTGELFF. In DNA, the CDR3 is TGCGCCAGCGGACAGGCCCCGAACACCGGGGAGCTGTTTTTT.

J is TRBJ2-5 and V is TRBV2; D remains ambiguous. V lost 4 bases and J lost 6, with 9 bases in between. This CDR3 is built from 12 residues. Germline CDR1 reads SNHLY; CDR2 reads FYNNEI. CDR3 protein: CASSGEEQTQYF. The CDR3 region has the DNA TGTGCCAGCAGTGGCGAGGAACAGACCCAGTACTTC.

The chain recombines TRBV11-2 with TRBJ2-7; D assignment may be TRBD1 or TRBD2 (6 bases each). The CDR3 sequence is 17 residues long. Germline CDR1 is SGHAT and CDR2 is FQNNGV. Trimming removed 4 bases at V and 3 bases at J, with 22 bases between. The DNA for the CDR3 is TGTGCCAGCAGCTCGAGGGGGGCGTACCAACACCACTACGAGCAGTACTTC. Its translation is CASSSRGAYQHHYEQYF.

The chain recombines TRBV10-3 with TRBJ1-5, with a weak D call TRBD1 (6 bases). Trimming removed 3 bases at V and 6 bases at J, with 12 bases between. Germline CDR1 is ENHRY and CDR2 is SYGVKD. The CDR3 loop spans 14 amino acids. CDR3 loop: CAISDRGAGQPQHF. Written as DNA, the CDR3 is TGTGCCATCAGTGACAGGGGAGCAGGTCAGCCCCAGCATTTT.

The rearrangement links TRBV30 to TRBJ2-1; 16 bases align to TRBD2. CDR1 and CDR2 (germline): GTSNPN, SVGIG (reference sequence). This CDR3 has 19 residues. The V gene end was trimmed by 4 bases and the J gene end by 7 bases; junction bases not matched to a gene: 16. In DNA form, the CDR3 reads TGTGCCTGGACCACGCTTCGGGGACTAGCGGGGGGGCCGGATAATGAGCAGTTCTTC. As protein: CAWTTLRGLAGGPDNEQFF. Filled out from reference TRBV30 and TRBJ2-1, the complete variable domain reads SQTIHQWPATLVQPVGSPLSLECTVEGTSNPNLYWYRQAAGRGLQLLFYSVGIGQISSEVPQNLSASRPQDRQFILSSKKLLLSDSGFYLCAWTTLRGLAGGPDNEQFFGPGTRLTVL.

This chain connects TRBV6-5 to TRBJ1-1, with D hard to call. Looked up from germline, CDR1 is MNHEY and CDR2 is SVGAGI. This CDR3 comprises 13 residues. Trimming removed 2 bases from V and 1 base from J, with 5 bases in between. CDR3 DNA: TGTGCCAGCAGTTACGCGAGGAACACTGAAGCTTTCTTT. The encoded protein is CASSYARNTEAFF.

The gene calls are TRBV28 and TRBJ1-3; D might be TRBD1 (5 bases). The CDR3 is made up of 16 amino acids. V was cut by 3 bases and J by 0 bases, with 12 bases left in between. Germline loops: CDR1 MDHEN, CDR2 SYDVKM. DNA of the CDR3: TGTGCCAGCAGTTTTGCTGGGGGTTTCTCTGGAAACACCATATATTTT. It yields the protein CASSFAGGFSGNTIYF.

This clone appeared a single time. The chain carries TRBV4-3 and TRBJ1-5; no clear D. The CDR3 loop spans 13 amino acids. V lost 1 base and J 6 bases, leaving 7 bases between the germline ends. The V gene's germline CDR1 is LGHNA and CDR2 YSLEER. The CDR3 DNA reads as TGCGCCAGCAGCCAAGTCCCGGGTCAGCCCCAGCATTTT. Protein: CASSQVPGQPQHF.

This clone showed up just a few times. The chain has TRBV6-6 and TRBJ1-3; 7 bases align to TRBD1. Per germline, CDR1 MNHNY and CDR2 SVGAGI (reference sequence). J was trimmed by 2 bases and V by 5 bases; bases with no gene match: 6. The CDR3 covers 15 residues. The DNA of the CDR3 is TGTGCCAGCAGTCCTTCGACAGGGACTGGAAACACCATATATTTT. The encoded protein is CASSPSTGTGNTIYF.

Written as DNA, the CDR3 is TGTGCCTGGAGTGTAAGAGGTCCCTATAGCAATCAGCCCCAGCATTTT. Translated, it gives CAWSVRGPYSNQPQHF. The chain is built from TRBV30 and TRBJ1-5, with unresolved D. This CDR3 is built from 16 residues. V was clipped by 0 bases and J by 0 bases, with 12 bases between them. CDR1 and CDR2 (germline): GTSNPN, SVGIG (reference sequence). Variable domain in full (rest from reference TRBV30 and TRBJ1-5): SQTIHQWPATLVQPVGSPLSLECTVEGTSNPNLYWYRQAAGRGLQLLFYSVGIGQISSEVPQNLSASRPQDRQFILSSKKLLLSDSGFYLCAWSVRGPYSNQPQHFGDGTRLSIL.

The CDR3 is CASSLEGANTEAFF. In nucleotides, the CDR3 is TGTGCCAGCAGCTTGGAGGGGGCGAACACTGAAGCTTTCTTT. This rearrangement joins TRBV5-4 to TRBJ1-1; TRBD1 aligns across 7 bases. V trimming: 0 bases; J trimming: 1 base; junction bases outside the gene matches: 0. Germline-derived CDR1 and CDR2 are SGHNT and YYREEE (reference sequence). The CDR3 length is 14 residues.

The chain carries TRBV30 and TRBJ2-3, with 7 bases lining up with TRBD1. The CDR3 loop spans 18 amino acids. J lost 3 bases, V lost 4 bases, and 19 bases had no gene match. Looked up from germline, CDR1 is GTSNPN and CDR2 is SVGIG (reference sequence). Here the CDR3 reads CAWTGRGPTGALTDTQYF. CDR3 nucleotide sequence: TGTGCCTGGACCGGTAGGGGTCCCACAGGGGCCTTGACAGATACGCAGTATTTT. The full variable domain, rest sourced from reference TRBV30 and TRBJ2-3, is SQTIHQWPATLVQPVGSPLSLECTVEGTSNPNLYWYRQAAGRGLQLLFYSVGIGQISSEVPQNLSASRPQDRQFILSSKKLLLSDSGFYLCAWTGRGPTGALTDTQYFGPGTRLTVL.